One and the same sample provided the 21 T cell receptor beta chains below, sequenced in a study of T cells in Graves' hyperthyroidism and ophthalmopathy. There were TCR beta CDR3 regions amplified from RNA transcripts. First-round RT-PCR targeting the TCR CDR3 was performed with the HTBI primer set. MiXCR, applied by TCRdb to the multiplex PCR reads, yields one record per CDR3 protein. The sample records some 270,000 distinct CDR3 sequences, approximately 12% being singletons. Specimen: blood. These receptors came from a woman in her thirties with Graves' hyperthyroidism that later progressed to Graves' ophthalmopathy.

This clonotype was recorded at least ten times. The chain joins TRBV10-3 to TRBJ1-1; no clear D gene. The V gene's germline CDR1 is ENHRY and CDR2 SYGVKD. Deletions cut 6 bases from V and 1 base from J, with 9 bases between. CDR3 length equals 13 residues. Written as DNA, the CDR3 is TGTGCCATCAGGGGTCAAGCGAACACTGAAGCTTTCTTT. This translates into CAIRGQANTEAFF.

This clonotype occurred many times. V is TRBV7-2 and J is TRBJ2-3, with D maybe TRBD2 (5 bases). The germline V gene encodes CDR1 SGHTA and CDR2 FQGNSA. The CDR3 covers 13 residues. V was pared by 2 bases and J by 6 bases, with 9 bases between. CDR3 region: CASSLTLADTQYF. CDR3 nucleotides: TGTGCCAGCAGCTTAACCCTAGCCGATACGCAGTATTTT.

As concerns this clonotype: Being one base from a much bigger clone, this may be a read error. The gene calls are TRBV29-1 and TRBJ2-7; 15 bases are shared with TRBD2. The length of the CDR3 is 17 residues. V trimming: 1 base; J trimming: 7 bases; junction bases outside the gene matches: 11. The germline CDR1 and CDR2 sequences are SQVTM and ANQGSEA. The chain's CDR3 is CSVEGTSGRAGTGEQYF. CDR3 nucleotide sequence: TGCAGCGTTGAAGGGACTAGCGGGAGGGCCGGCACGGGGGAGCAGTACTTC.

The V and J genes are TRBV9 and TRBJ2-7; D may be TRBD1 or TRBD2 (5 bases each). Germline V gives CDR1 SGDLS, CDR2 YYNGEE. With 4 bases removed from V and 3 bases from J, the gap between germline ends came to 14 bases. The CDR3 runs 14 residues. CDR3 in DNA: TGTGCCAGCAGCCCCGGGGCTTTGCGCTACGAGCAGTACTTC. It encodes CASSPGALRYEQYF.

The chain couples TRBV18 to TRBJ1-1; tentatively, D is TRBD1 (5 bases). Trimming left V 3 bases short and J 0 bases short, with 11 bases between. Per germline, CDR1 KGHSH and CDR2 LQKENI. The length of the CDR3 is 15 residues. The CDR3 DNA reads TGTGCCAGCTCACCCGGGGACGGACTGAACACTGAAGCTTTCTTT. Encoded protein: CASSPGDGLNTEAFF.

Only a few counts were recorded for this clonotype. The chain carries TRBV20-1 and TRBJ2-2; 7 bases match TRBD2. Unmatched junction bases numbered 5, after V lost 6 bases and J lost 4 bases. The germline CDR1 and CDR2 sequences are DFQATT and SNEGSKA (reference sequence). The CDR3 extends over 13 amino acids. The CDR3 nucleotides are TGCAGTGCCCTGGGACTACTCACCGGGGAGCTGTTTTTT. Protein sequence: CSALGLLTGELFF.

In its sample, this clonotype was seen many times. This chain joins TRBV29-1 and TRBJ2-1, with 8 bases aligning to TRBD2. The CDR3 sequence is 14 residues long. V dropped 5 bases and J dropped 4; count of bases not matched to a gene: 7. Germline V CDR1 and CDR2: SQVTM, ANQGSEA. CDR3 DNA sequence: TGCAGCGTTCCTACTAGCGGTCGATACAATGAGCAGTTCTTC. Translation: CSVPTSGRYNEQFF.

This clonotype was counted a few times. This could be a read error, since a much larger clone is one nucleotide away. The chain joins TRBV20-1 to TRBJ2-1, with 8 bases aligning to TRBD2. Germline CDR1 DFQATT, CDR2 SNEGSKA (reference sequence). This CDR3 is 15 amino acids long. CDR3 DNA: TGCAGTGCTAGTCGCGGGAGGCCCCCCTACGATGAGCAGTTCTTC. Residues: CSASRGRPPYDEQFF.

This chain links TRBV7-9 with TRBJ2-1; D call uncertain. From germline, CDR1 is SEHNR and CDR2 FQNEAQ (reference sequence). The CDR3 length is 13 residues. V lost 5 bases, J lost 8 bases, and 13 bases lay in between. The CDR3 sequence is CASSLSLKHEQFF. The CDR3 DNA sequence: TGTGCCAGCAGCCTCTCACTAAAACATGAGCAGTTCTTC.

This clonotype was observed many times. V gene TRBV5-1 combines with J gene TRBJ2-1; possibly TRBD2 for D (6 bases). Germline assignment: CDR1 SGHRS and CDR2 YFSETQ. V lost 0 bases to trimming and J lost 7 bases, with 11 bases between them. The CDR3 contains 14 residues. The CDR3 spells CASSLEAGTNEQFF. CDR3 bases: TGCGCCAGCAGCTTGGAAGCGGGTACAAATGAGCAGTTCTTC.

The table lists this clonotype with many counts. V and J are TRBV10-3 and TRBJ1-1; D is unresolved. V was trimmed by 4 bases and J by 1 base, leaving 19 bases between them. Germline V lookup: CDR1 ENHRY, CDR2 SYGVKD. The CDR3 consists of 17 residues. The CDR3 region has the DNA TGTGCCATCAGTGCCAGAGCATCGGCCAGCTCGAACACTGAAGCTTTCTTT. Translation gives CAISARASASSNTEAFF.

This clonotype was picked up many times. The chain joins TRBV7-2 to TRBJ2-6, with D possibly being TRBD1 (6 bases). Germline loops: CDR1 SGHTA, CDR2 FQGNSA. The CDR3 totals 17 residues. Trimming shortened V by 5 bases and J by 2 bases, and 16 bases separated the two germline ends. The CDR3 region is CASSRFVGAAGANVLTF. In DNA form, the CDR3 reads TGTGCCAGCAGCCGCTTCGTGGGGGCGGCTGGGGCCAACGTCCTGACTTTC.

This clonotype showed up many times. This rearrangement joins TRBV2 to TRBJ2-2, with TRBD2 identical over 9 bases. Per the germline V gene, CDR1 is SNHLY and CDR2 is FYNNEI. This CDR3 is 15 amino acids long. V dropped 6 bases and J dropped 0; count of bases not matched to a gene: 2. The CDR3 spells CASRRLAANTGELFF. The CDR3 coding sequence is TGTGCCAGCAGGCGACTAGCGGCGAACACCGGGGAGCTGTTTTTT.

This clonotype was seen many times. The V call is TRBV2, the J call TRBJ2-3, with 11 nucleotides matching TRBD2. V was clipped by 8 bases and J by 2 bases; unmatched bases: 18. CDR3 length: 19 amino acids. Germline V lookup: CDR1 SNHLY, CDR2 FYNNEI. This CDR3 is CASGLPGLADRRPTDTQYF. The DNA for the CDR3 is TGTGCCAGCGGATTGCCGGGACTAGCGGATCGGCGACCCACAGATACGCAGTATTTT.

The chain combines TRBV29-1 with TRBJ2-3; D gene unclear. The germline CDR1 and CDR2 sequences are SQVTM and ANQGSEA. Trimming stripped 3 bases from V and 8 bases from J, with 15 bases between. The CDR3 sequence is 13 residues long. The CDR3 DNA follows: TGCAGCGTTGAGCGGACCAGCCTGGGTACGCAGTATTTT. Its protein product is CSVERTSLGTQYF.

This clonotype was recorded at least ten times. The chain couples TRBV13 to TRBJ1-1; no clear D. This CDR3 has 13 amino acids. Deletions cut 10 bases from V and 4 bases from J, with 16 bases between. CDR1 and CDR2 from the germline V gene are PRHDT and FYEKMQ (reference sequence). CDR3 residues: CATLRQLLTEAFF. The CDR3 DNA reads as TGTGCCACCCTCCGGCAGCTCCTCACTGAAGCTTTCTTT.

To note about this clonotype: This may arise from a read error, as a much more abundant clone is one base away. The chain recombines TRBV5-1 with TRBJ2-7; the D gene is possibly TRBD1 (5 bases). CDR1 and CDR2 (germline): SGHRS, YFSETQ. The length of the CDR3 is 15 residues. This CDR3 reads CAGSLEGASIDEQYF. The CDR3 region has the DNA TGCGCCGGCAGCTTGGAAGGGGCGAGCATCGACGAGCAGTACTTC.

Only a few counts were recorded for this clonotype. The rearrangement links TRBV24-1 to TRBJ2-1; tentatively, D is TRBD2 (7 bases). CDR3 size: 16 residues. The V and J ends lost 0 bases and 5 bases respectively, with 13 bases between them. CDR1 is KGHDR and CDR2 is SFDVKD in the germline V gene. DNA of the CDR3: TGTGCCACCAGTGATTTGGGGGGGGCGAACGACAATGAGCAGTTCTTC. Translation gives CATSDLGGANDNEQFF.

This clonotype was recorded at least ten times. The chain joins TRBV7-6 to TRBJ2-3, with 7 bases identical to TRBD2. The CDR3 length is 17 residues. The V gene end was trimmed by 4 bases and the J gene end by 0 bases; junction bases not matched to a gene: 10. The germline V gene has CDR1 SGHVS and CDR2 FNYEAQ. CDR3 nucleotide sequence: TGTGCCAGCAGCTCTTTCCCTAGCGGAGGAAGCACAGATACGCAGTATTTT. Translated, it gives CASSSFPSGGSTDTQYF.

The rearrangement joins TRBV6-2 or TRBV6-3 to TRBJ2-5; the D gene is possibly TRBD2 (5 bases). The CDR3 totals 15 residues. V was cut by 6 bases and J by 0 bases, with 14 bases left in between. Germline V gives CDR1 MNHEY, CDR2 SVGEGT. CDR3 amino acids: CASSPHEDYQETQYF. The CDR3 DNA is TGTGCCAGCAGCCCACATGAGGACTACCAAGAGACCCAGTACTTC.

This clonotype was picked up many times. This chain uses TRBV18 with TRBJ2-5, with 8 bases matching TRBD1. Looked up from germline, CDR1 is KGHSH and CDR2 is LQKENI. The V gene end was trimmed by 4 bases and the J gene end by 2 bases; junction bases not matched to a gene: 9. CDR3 length equals 16 residues. Here the CDR3 reads CASSQLRGQVQETQYF. CDR3 coding DNA: TGTGCCAGCTCACAACTCCGGGGACAGGTTCAAGAGACCCAGTACTTC.